This TCR beta chain is from a study of neurological immune-mediated disorders. This clonotype was recorded at least ten times. Antigen specificity is unknown. The time point: longitudinal time-point 1 (baseline). Unsorted libraries were derived from 2 million PBMCs stored at -80 C. TCRdb used MiXCR to reprocess the 5' RACE reads, holding one entry per CDR3 protein. The sample lists roughly 61,000 distinct CDR3 sequences, about 10% occurring once. In germline, CDR1 is DFQATT, CDR2 SNEGSKA (reference sequence). Deletions cut 5 bases from V and 2 bases from J, with 10 bases between. The CDR3 has 13 residues. Study observations and caveats: Multiple sclerosis patients had less TCR clonal expansion than even healthy controls, unlike HTLV-1-associated myelopathy.

The chain carries TRBV20-1 and TRBJ1-5, with D possibly TRBD1 on 6 matching bases. This TCR was sampled from a male donor with HTLV-1-associated myelopathy (HAM/TSP). The sequencing sample was made of PBMCs. The CDR3 loop is CSAQDSGNQPQHF. In DNA, the CDR3 is TGCAGTGCTCAGGACAGCGGCAATCAGCCCCAGCATTTT.